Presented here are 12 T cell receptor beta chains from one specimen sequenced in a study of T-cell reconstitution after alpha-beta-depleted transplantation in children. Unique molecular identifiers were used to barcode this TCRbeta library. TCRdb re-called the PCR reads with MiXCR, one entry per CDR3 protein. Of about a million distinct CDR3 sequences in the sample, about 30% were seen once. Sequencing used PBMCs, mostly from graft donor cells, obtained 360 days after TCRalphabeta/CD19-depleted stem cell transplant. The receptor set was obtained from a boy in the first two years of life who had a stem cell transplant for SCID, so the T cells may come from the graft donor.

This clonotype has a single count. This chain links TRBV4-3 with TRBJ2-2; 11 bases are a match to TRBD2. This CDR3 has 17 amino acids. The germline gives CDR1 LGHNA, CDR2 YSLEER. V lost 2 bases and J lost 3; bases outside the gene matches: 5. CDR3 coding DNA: TGCGCCAGCAGCCAATCGGGACTAGCGGACGACACCGGGGAGCTGTTTTTT. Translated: CASSQSGLADDTGELFF.

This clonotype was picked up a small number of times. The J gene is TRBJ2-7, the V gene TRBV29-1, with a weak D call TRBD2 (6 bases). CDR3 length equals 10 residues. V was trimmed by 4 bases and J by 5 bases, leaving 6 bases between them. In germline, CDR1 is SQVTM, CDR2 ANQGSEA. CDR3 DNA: TGCAGCGTTGGCGGGAACGAGCAGTACTTC. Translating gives CSVGGNEQYF.

DNA for the CDR3: TGTGCCAGCTCCGCCAGGGAGAGATATGGCTACACCTTC. This codes for CASSARERYGYTF. The chain recombines TRBV12-3 or TRBV12-4 with TRBJ1-2; possible D gene TRBD1, 5 bases. V lost 8 bases and J 5 bases, leaving 15 bases between the germline ends. This CDR3 region has 13 residues.

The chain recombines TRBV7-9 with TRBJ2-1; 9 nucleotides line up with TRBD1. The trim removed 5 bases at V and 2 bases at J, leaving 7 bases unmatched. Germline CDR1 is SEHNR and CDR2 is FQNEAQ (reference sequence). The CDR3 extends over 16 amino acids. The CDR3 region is CASSPKGQGPYNEQFF. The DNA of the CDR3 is TGTGCCAGCAGCCCAAAGGGACAGGGCCCCTACAATGAGCAGTTCTTC.

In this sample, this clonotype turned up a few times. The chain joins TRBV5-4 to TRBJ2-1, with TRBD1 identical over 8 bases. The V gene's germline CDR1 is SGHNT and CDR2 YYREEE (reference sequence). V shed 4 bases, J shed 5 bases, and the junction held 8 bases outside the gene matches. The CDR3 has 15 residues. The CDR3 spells CASSPPGQVNNEQFF. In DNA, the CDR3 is TGTGCCAGCAGCCCCCCGGGACAGGTGAACAATGAGCAGTTCTTC.

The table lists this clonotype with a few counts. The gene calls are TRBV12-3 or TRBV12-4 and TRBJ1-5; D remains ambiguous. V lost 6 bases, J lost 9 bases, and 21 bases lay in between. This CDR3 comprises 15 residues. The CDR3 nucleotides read TGTGCCAGCAGCCCCGTAAAGGGCTCCAAACGGCCCCAGCATTTT. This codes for CASSPVKGSKRPQHF.

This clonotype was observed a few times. The CDR3 DNA sequence: TGTGCCTCAGCCGGGACAGGGAATCCCGGGGAGCTGTTTTTT. This translates into CASAGTGNPGELFF. This chain uses TRBV5-5 with TRBJ2-2, with 9 bases lining up with TRBD1. Unmatched junction bases numbered 10, after V lost 10 bases and J lost 6 bases. Per the germline V gene, CDR1 is SGHKS and CDR2 is YYEKEE (reference sequence). The CDR3 sequence is 14 residues long. The whole variable domain, filled in from reference TRBV5-5 and TRBJ2-2, reads DAGVTQSPTHLIKTRGQQVTLRCSPISGHKSVSWYQQVLGQGPQFIFQYYEKEERGRGNFPDRFSARQFPNYSSELNVNALLLGDSALYLCASAGTGNPGELFFGEGSRLTVL.

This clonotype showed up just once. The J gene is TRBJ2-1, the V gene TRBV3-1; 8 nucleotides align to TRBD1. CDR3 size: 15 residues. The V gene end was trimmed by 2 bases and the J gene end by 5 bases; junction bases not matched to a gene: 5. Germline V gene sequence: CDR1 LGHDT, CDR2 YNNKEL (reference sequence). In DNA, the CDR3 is TGTGCCAGCAGCCAAATTGGGACAGGCCACAATGAGCAGTTCTTC. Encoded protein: CASSQIGTGHNEQFF.

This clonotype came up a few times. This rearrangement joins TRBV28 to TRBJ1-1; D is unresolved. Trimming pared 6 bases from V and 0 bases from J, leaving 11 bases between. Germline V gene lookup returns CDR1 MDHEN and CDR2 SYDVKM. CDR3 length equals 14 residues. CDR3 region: CASSSYPLNTEAFF. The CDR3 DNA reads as TGTGCCAGCAGCTCGTACCCCCTGAACACTGAAGCTTTCTTT.

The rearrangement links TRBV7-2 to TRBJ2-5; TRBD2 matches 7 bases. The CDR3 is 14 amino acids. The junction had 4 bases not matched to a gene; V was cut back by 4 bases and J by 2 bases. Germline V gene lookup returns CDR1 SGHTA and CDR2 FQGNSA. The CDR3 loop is CASSSYGRQETQYF. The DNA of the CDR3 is TGTGCCAGCAGCTCTTACGGGAGGCAAGAGACCCAGTACTTC. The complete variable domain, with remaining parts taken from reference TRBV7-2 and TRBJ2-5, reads GAGVSQSPSNKVTEKGKDVELRCDPISGHTALYWYRQSLGQGLEFLIYFQGNSAPDKSGLPSDRFSAERTGGSVSTLTIQRTQQEDSAVYLCASSSYGRQETQYFGPGTRLLVL.

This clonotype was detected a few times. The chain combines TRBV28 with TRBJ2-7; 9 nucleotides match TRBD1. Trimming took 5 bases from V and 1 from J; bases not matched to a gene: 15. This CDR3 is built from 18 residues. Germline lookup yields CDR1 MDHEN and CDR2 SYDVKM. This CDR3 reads CASSPLTLRQGESYEQYF. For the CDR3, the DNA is TGTGCCAGCAGTCCCCTTACCCTTAGACAGGGGGAATCCTACGAGCAGTACTTC.

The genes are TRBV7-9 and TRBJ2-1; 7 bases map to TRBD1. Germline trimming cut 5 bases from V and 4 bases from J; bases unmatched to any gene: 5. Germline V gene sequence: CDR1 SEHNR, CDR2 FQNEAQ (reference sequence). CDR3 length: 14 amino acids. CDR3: CASSNRDSYNEQFF. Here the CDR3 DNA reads TGTGCCAGCAGCAACCGGGACAGTTACAATGAGCAGTTCTTC.